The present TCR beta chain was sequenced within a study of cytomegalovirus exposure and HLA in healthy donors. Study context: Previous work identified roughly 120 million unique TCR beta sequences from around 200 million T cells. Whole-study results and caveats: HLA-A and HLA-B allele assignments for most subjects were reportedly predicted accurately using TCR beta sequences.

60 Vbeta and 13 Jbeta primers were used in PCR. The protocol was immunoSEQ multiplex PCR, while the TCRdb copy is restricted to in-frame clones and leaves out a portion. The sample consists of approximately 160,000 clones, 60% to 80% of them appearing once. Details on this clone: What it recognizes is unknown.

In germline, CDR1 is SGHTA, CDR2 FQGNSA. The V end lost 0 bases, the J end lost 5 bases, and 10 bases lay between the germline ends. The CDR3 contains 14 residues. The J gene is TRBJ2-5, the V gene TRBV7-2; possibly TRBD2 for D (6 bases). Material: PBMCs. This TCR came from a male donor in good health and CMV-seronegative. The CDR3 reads CASSLAWAGETQYF. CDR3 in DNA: TGTGCCAGCAGCTTAGCGTGGGCGGGGGAGACCCAGTACTTC. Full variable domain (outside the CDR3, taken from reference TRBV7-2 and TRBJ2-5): GAGVSQSPSNKVTEKGKDVELRCDPISGHTALYWYRQSLGQGLEFLIYFQGNSAPDKSGLPSDRFSAERTGGSVSTLTIQRTQQEDSAVYLCASSLAWAGETQYFGPGTRLLVL.